This TCR beta chain is from a study of T-cell reconstitution after alpha-beta-depleted transplantation in children listed by TCRdb under 2016. Some background on the complete study: Using TCR repertoire profiling, the study quantitatively followed how T-cell immune reconstitution unfolded in children after TCRalphabeta/CD19-depleted allogeneic hematopoietic cell transplantation. Paper-wide results and their limitations: The frequencies of hyperexpanded clones fell over the following months, and after one year, T-cell counts and TCRbeta diversity were mostly attributed to newly produced T cells. In some patients, high TCRbeta diversity at day 60 was attributed to recipient T cells and intrathymic progenitors that had survived conditioning. The apparently early alphabetaT-cell count recovery about two months after transplant was reportedly dependent on only several hundred rapidly expanded clones derived from non-depleted graft cells.

The CDR1 and CDR2 encoded by the germline V gene (reference sequence) are GTSNPN and SVGIG. The CDR3 starts with the cysteine, ends with the phenylalanine, and has 14 residues. Left in the record is the CDR3 DNA by itself, 42 bases read in frame from the first base. As for this clonotype: No cognate antigen has been identified for it. Mismatch with germline at one junction end may stem from a read error.

Libraries were prepared through PCR. Sequencing instrument: Illumina HiSeq 2500. TCR libraries were prepared with molecular barcoding, using unique molecular identifiers to normalize TCRbeta repertoire quantification. TCRdb took the public reads, trimmed them with fastp at Q25, ran MiXCR for clone calling and kept in-frame beta chains. When rows share a CDR3 protein, they turn into one entry using the most common DNA and genes. Here the sample has hundreds of thousands of distinct CDR3 sequences; roughly 13% occur a single time. The biggest ten clones account for roughly 0.77% of the sample. Reading the label with the study, this specimen's treatment or condition is: allogeneic hematopoietic cell transplantation with graft depleted of TCRalphabeta T cells and CD19 B cells. Transplant recipients were children who received TCRalphabeta/CD19-depleted allogeneic hematopoietic cell grafts.

The sequence came from a girl aged 2 to 10 with congenital amegakaryocytic thrombocytopenia, due to receive a stem cell transplant. The rearranged segments are TRBV30 and TRBJ1-4; the D gene assignment is ambiguous. The sequenced sample was PBMCs, obtained before TCRalphabeta/CD19-depleted stem cell transplant. The CDR3 region has the sequence CVWKGLATNEKLFF. Here is the DNA: TGTGTCTGGAAGGGCCTTGCAACTAATGAAAAACTGTTTTTT.